The 19 T cell receptor beta chains below come from one sample, sequenced in a study of T cell responses to AZD1222 COVID-19 vaccine. The protocol was immunoSEQ multiplex PCR, while the TCRdb copy is restricted to in-frame clones and leaves out a portion. Found here are 95,000 to 150,000 clones, around 83% of them singletons; the top ten hold over 2.5%. The sample was peripheral blood, taken 28 days after the second AZD1222 dose. All receptors come from an adult who received the AZD1222 COVID-19 vaccine.

With regard to this clone: Other DNA sequences in this sample translate to the same CDR3. The chain combines TRBV6-1 with TRBJ2-3; TRBD2 agrees at 12 bases. This CDR3 spans 15 amino acids. Per germline, CDR1 MNHNS and CDR2 SASEGT. V shed 3 bases and J 6 bases; nucleotides not matched to a gene: 4. Here the CDR3 reads CASSETSGGPDTQYF. For the CDR3, the DNA is TGTGCCAGCAGTGAGACTAGCGGGGGCCCGGATACGCAGTATTTT.

The sample holds a few counts of this clone. This rearrangement joins TRBV6-4 to TRBJ1-5; tentatively, D is TRBD1 (5 bases). The V gene lost 8 bases and the J gene lost 5 bases, with 13 bases spanning the gap. This CDR3 comprises 13 residues. Looked up from germline, CDR1 is MRHNA and CDR2 is SNTAGT. CDR3 sequence: CASAEGSHQPQHF. The DNA for the CDR3 is TGTGCCAGCGCCGAGGGGTCTCATCAGCCCCAGCATTTT.

J is TRBJ1-2 and V is TRBV6-5; 7 bases line up with TRBD1. The CDR3 sequence is 14 residues long. CDR1 is MNHEY and CDR2 is SVGAGI in the germline V gene. V was clipped by 5 bases and J by 6 bases; unmatched bases: 9. The CDR3: CASSPRTGLDGYTF. The CDR3 nucleotides are TGTGCCAGCAGTCCCCGGACAGGACTTGATGGCTACACCTTC.

The chain carries TRBV3-1 (or the pseudogene TRBV3-2) and TRBJ2-5; D may be TRBD1 or TRBD2 (5 bases each). The CDR3 is made up of 16 amino acids. V lost 0 bases and J lost 6, with 17 bases in between. Germline assignment: CDR1 LGHDT and CDR2 YNNKEL (reference sequence). CDR3 nucleotide sequence: TGTGCCAGCAGCCAAGATTTCGGCCCGTGGGGACAGACCCAGTACTTC. This translates into CASSQDFGPWGQTQYF.

The DNA for the CDR3 is TGTGCCAGCAGCCAACAGACAGATAGTCAGCCCCAGCATTTT. Its translation is CASSQQTDSQPQHF. The chain combines TRBV3-1 (or the pseudogene TRBV3-2) with TRBJ1-5, with a possible D match to TRBD1 (5 bases). This CDR3 comprises 14 residues. Germline-derived CDR1 and CDR2 are LGHDT and YNNKEL (reference sequence). The V end lost 2 bases, the J end lost 6 bases, and 11 bases lay between the germline ends.

This chain uses TRBV14 with TRBJ2-5; 11 bases are shared with TRBD2. The CDR3 length is 15 residues. V shed 4 bases and J 7 bases; nucleotides not matched to a gene: 8. Germline CDR1 reads SGHDN; CDR2 reads FVKESK. CDR3 nucleotides: TGTGCCAGCAGCCGACTAGCGGGAACCTTGGGGACCCAGTACTTC. Protein: CASSRLAGTLGTQYF.

This chain links TRBV19 with TRBJ1-2; TRBD1 aligns across 9 bases. Germline loops: CDR1 LNHDA, CDR2 SQIVND (reference sequence). This CDR3 contains 15 residues. V lost 5 bases and J lost 4; bases outside the gene matches: 8. The CDR3 DNA follows: TGTGCCAGTAGTGGCCCACAGGGGGCGGGCTATGGCTACACCTTC. Translation gives CASSGPQGAGYGYTF.

This clone occurred once. J is TRBJ1-5 and V is TRBV30; 7 nucleotides line up with TRBD1. CDR3 length equals 13 residues. Trimming removed 0 bases from V and 6 bases from J; junction bases left unmatched: 2. CDR1 is GTSNPN and CDR2 is SVGIG in the germline V gene (reference sequence). CDR3 protein: CAWSVQGIQPQHF. The CDR3 DNA sequence: TGTGCCTGGAGTGTACAGGGGATTCAGCCCCAGCATTTT. Based on the CDR3 plus reference TRBV30 and TRBJ1-5, the full variable domain is SQTIHQWPATLVQPVGSPLSLECTVEGTSNPNLYWYRQAAGRGLQLLFYSVGIGQISSEVPQNLSASRPQDRQFILSSKKLLLSDSGFYLCAWSVQGIQPQHFGDGTRLSIL.

This clone is a singleton in its sample. The chain employs TRBV6-5 and TRBJ1-6, with 7 bases identical to TRBD1. The CDR3 spans 13 residues. In germline, CDR1 is MNHEY, CDR2 SVGAGI. CDR3 residues: CTCSGTENSPLHF. The CDR3 nucleotides read TGTACATGCTCCGGGACAGAGAATTCACCCCTCCACTTT.

V usage is TRBV29-1 and J usage is TRBJ1-1; TRBD1 matches at 10 bases. V trimming: 4 bases; J trimming: 5 bases; junction bases outside the gene matches: 1. Germline V CDR1 and CDR2: SQVTM, ANQGSEA. This CDR3 comprises 12 residues. In nucleotides, the CDR3 is TGCAGCGTTGTGGACAGGGGGACTGAAGCTTTCTTT. The encoded protein is CSVVDRGTEAFF.

A single count supports this clone. Other DNA variants within this sample encode the same CDR3. J is TRBJ2-5 and V is TRBV5-1; 11 bases map to TRBD1. The germline V gene encodes CDR1 SGHRS and CDR2 YFSETQ. With 4 bases clipped from V and 0 bases from J, the junction kept 5 bases outside the gene matches. The CDR3 has 16 amino acids. The CDR3 nucleotides are TGCGCCAGCAGCGGCGGGACAGGGGGGTACCAAGAGACCCAGTACTTC. Amino acids: CASSGGTGGYQETQYF.

The V call is TRBV5-6, the J call TRBJ1-1, with D maybe TRBD1 (5 bases). The CDR3 runs to 13 residues. Between the trimmed V and J ends, which lost 3 bases and 5 bases, there was a span of 11 bases. The V gene's germline CDR1 is SGHDT and CDR2 YYEEEE. Here the CDR3 reads CASSYDSRTEAFF. In nucleotides, the CDR3 is TGTGCCAGCAGCTACGACAGTCGGACTGAAGCTTTCTTT.

The chain couples TRBV4-3 to TRBJ2-1; 10 bases are a match to TRBD2. CDR3 length: 17 amino acids. Unmatched junction bases numbered 6, after V lost 1 base and J lost 3 bases. Germline loops: CDR1 LGHNA, CDR2 YSLEER. The CDR3 loop reads CASSQARLAGYYNEQFF. CDR3 nucleotides: TGCGCCAGCAGCCAAGCACGACTAGCGGGTTACTACAATGAGCAGTTCTTC.

The gene calls are TRBV5-4 and TRBJ1-2; D possibly corresponds to TRBD1 (5 bases). Germline assignment: CDR1 SGHNT and CDR2 YYREEE (reference sequence). The ends were cut back, 3 bases at V and 2 bases at J, with 11 bases in the middle. CDR3 size: 14 residues. The CDR3 bases are TGTGCCAGCAGCTCGGGGACGGCAAACTATGGCTACACCTTC. Amino acids: CASSSGTANYGYTF.

This clone was detected only a few times. The chain links TRBV4-3 to TRBJ1-2, with a possible D match to TRBD1 (5 bases). Trimming left V 0 bases short and J 3 bases short, with 11 bases between. Per the germline V gene, CDR1 is LGHNA and CDR2 is YSLEER. This CDR3 comprises 15 residues. The CDR3 region has the DNA TGCGCCAGCAGCCAAGATTGGGGGTTTGACTATGGCTACACCTTC. Translated, it gives CASSQDWGFDYGYTF.

The genes are TRBV3-1 (or the pseudogene TRBV3-2) and TRBJ1-1; 9 nucleotides agree with TRBD1. The CDR3 is 15 amino acids. Germline V lookup: CDR1 LGHDT, CDR2 YNNKEL (reference sequence). Losses at the gene ends were 2 bases for V and 5 bases for J; bases not matched to a gene: 6. The CDR3 region is CASSQTGGARTEAFF. The CDR3 DNA follows: TGTGCCAGCAGCCAAACAGGGGGCGCTCGGACTGAAGCTTTCTTT.

The V and J genes are TRBV12-5 and TRBJ2-1; TRBD1 matches at 8 bases. The CDR3 length is 21 residues. With 2 bases clipped from V and 7 bases from J, the junction kept 25 bases outside the gene matches. The germline V gene has CDR1 LGHNT and CDR2 FRNRAP. The CDR3, as DNA: TGTGCTAGTGGTTTGACGCGGTTCGGGACAGGTGGTTCGACAATCCAAAATGAGCAGTTCTTC. Translated, it gives CASGLTRFGTGGSTIQNEQFF.

The sample holds many counts of this clone. This chain joins TRBV27 and TRBJ1-1; TRBD1 is a possible D gene (6 bases). Germline lookup yields CDR1 MNHEY and CDR2 SMNVEV (reference sequence). Deletions cut 2 bases from V and 5 bases from J, with 12 bases between. This CDR3 has 14 amino acids. This CDR3 reads CASSLGQGSTEAFF. Here the CDR3 DNA reads TGTGCCAGCAGTTTAGGGCAGGGGAGTACTGAAGCTTTCTTT.

This clone has just one count. V gene TRBV5-1 combines with J gene TRBJ1-2; the match to TRBD1 covers 7 bases. Losses at the gene ends were 0 bases for V and 7 bases for J; bases not matched to a gene: 3. In germline, CDR1 is SGHRS, CDR2 YFSETQ. The length of the CDR3 is 13 residues. The CDR3 coding sequence is TGCGCCAGCAGCTTGGAGGGGGCCGGTGGCTACACCTTC. The encoded protein is CASSLEGAGGYTF.